This entry describes one TCR beta chain. Its antigen is still unknown. This sample is part of a study of beta chain features in type 1 diabetes. In the study overall: Age, gender, cell numbers and subset yield matched between patients and controls.

A sort by CD45RO/CCR7/CD25/CD127/CD95/CD27 yielded CD4+ naive, central memory, regulatory and stem cell-like memory cells. CDR1 and CDR2 (germline): SEHNR, FQNEAQ (reference sequence). The CDR3 spans 15 residues. Germline trimming cut 5 bases from V and 4 bases from J; bases unmatched to any gene: 10. Expressed TCRB transcripts were sequenced after all isolated RNA was converted to cDNA. Read counts averaged roughly 3.5 million for samples of naive, central memory and regulatory T cells. Repertoires were generated with immunoSEQ multiplex PCR, while TCRdb's copy carries only in-frame clones and drops some. The sample records a few hundred thousand clones, approximately 30% being singletons. Study-level findings and limits: Equally in patients and controls, shorter templates might have been favored by PCR.

This chain links TRBV7-9 with TRBJ2-5; 7 bases map to TRBD2. Specimen: naive CD4+ T cells from blood. This TCR derives from a man between 18 and 29 years old in good health. CDR3 DNA: TGTGCCAGCAGCCCGGGACTACCGTCTAGAGAGACCCAGTACTTC. It translates to CASSPGLPSRETQYF.